Listed below are T cell receptor beta chains from one sample, sequenced in a study of blood T cell repertoires in COVID-19. Sequencing used immunoSEQ multiplex PCR; TCRdb keeps in-frame clones, though not all of them. The table shows approximately 150,000 clones, with about 80% occurring only once. Sequenced material: peripheral blood. These receptors all stem from a man in his 70s with acute or convalescent COVID-19. Each CDR3 is given with its conserved first and last residue. The D gene is left open where the match is weak. Part of the rows lack a size; the others show once, few, many or a class for expanded clones.

>TRBD2|once|14|TRBV7-3|TRBJ2-1
TGTGCCAGCAGCTTATCCCCAGCGGGGGTGGAGCAGTTCTTC
CASSLSPAGVEQFF
>TRBD2|-|17|TRBV6-4|TRBJ2-1
TGTGCCAGCAGTGTCTTCCCGACTAGCGGGTCCTACAATGAGCAGTTCTTC
CASSVFPTSGSYNEQFF
>-|-|15|TRBV28|TRBJ1-3
TGTGCCAGCATCCAGGGGCATTCATCTGGAAACACCATATATTTT
CASIQGHSSGNTIYF
>-|-|13|TRBV18|TRBJ1-4
TGTGCCAGCTCACCGGGACTTGTAGAAAAACTGTTTTTT
CASSPGLVEKLFF
>TRBD2|-|18|TRBV4-2|TRBJ2-3
TGTGCCAGCAGCCAAACCCGGGAGCGGGGGGGCGGGACAGATACGCAGTATTTT
CASSQTRERGGGTDTQYF
>-|-|17|TRBV7-9|TRBJ2-7
TGTGCCAGCAGCCCACCCTTCGGCGGACAGAGCTCCTACGAGCAGTACTTC
CASSPPFGGQSSYEQYF
>-|-|13|TRBV25-1|TRBJ2-5
TGTGCCAGCAGTGAGGGCGGGCGGGAGACCCAGTACTTC
CASSEGGRETQYF
>-|once|15|TRBV28|TRBJ2-5
TGTGCCACACGCCTCGGGACACTTCAAGTGGGGACCCAGTACTTC
CATRLGTLQVGTQYF
>-|-|19|TRBV2|TRBJ2-4
TGTGCCAGCAGTCCGGGCCAGGGTGTACGGCTCCAAGCCAAAAACATTCAGTACTTC
CASSPGQGVRLQAKNIQYF
>TRBD1|-|14|TRBV28|TRBJ1-6
TGTGCCAGCAGTGTTAGGGACAGGGATTCACCCCTCCACTTT
CASSVRDRDSPLHF
>-|-|15|TRBV11-2|TRBJ2-7
TGTGCCAGCAGCTTAGTGGGGACTGGGTACGACGAGCAGTACTTC
CASSLVGTGYDEQYF
>-|-|15|TRBV11-2|TRBJ2-5
TGTGCCAGCAGCAAGGGATCTTCCCAGGGAGAGACCCAGTACTTC
CASSKGSSQGETQYF
>TRBD1|-|17|TRBV5-6|TRBJ2-3
TGTGCCAGCAGCTTTTATTTGGACAGGGGGGAATCAGATACGCAGTATTTT
CASSFYLDRGESDTQYF
>-|once|13|TRBV6-4|TRBJ1-6
TGTGCCAGCGGCCGGGAGCTAAATTCACCCCTCCACTTT
CASGRELNSPLHF
>-|-|13|TRBV28|TRBJ2-1
TGTGTCGCACGGGGGAGCTCCTACAATGAGCAGTTCTTC
CVARGSSYNEQFF
>TRBD2|once|18|TRBV5-4|TRBJ2-2
TGTGCCAGCAGCCCCGGACTAGCGGGAGCTCCGAGCACCGGGGAGCTGTTTTTT
CASSPGLAGAPSTGELFF
>-|few|16|TRBV28|TRBJ2-2
TGTGCCAGCAGTCTTGATCCGGGACACTTCACCGGGGAGCTGTTTTTT
CASSLDPGHFTGELFF
>-|-|15|TRBV7-8|TRBJ2-1
TGTGCCTCAAGTCCCGCGTTCCCCTCCTACAATGAGCAGTTCTTC
CASSPAFPSYNEQFF
>TRBD1|-|14|TRBV5-6|TRBJ2-7
TGTGCCAGCAGCCGCAGGGGGCCGGCCTACGAGCAGTACTTC
CASSRRGPAYEQYF
>TRBD2|few|18|TRBV7-8|TRBJ2-6
TGTGCCAGCAGCTTACGTTTAGCGGGAGCCTCTGGGGCCAACGTCCTGACTTTC
CASSLRLAGASGANVLTF
>TRBD1|-|14|TRBV7-9|TRBJ1-4
TGTGCCAGCAGCTTAGGGACAGGAGGGGAAAAACTGTTTTTT
CASSLGTGGEKLFF
>-|-|14|TRBV18|TRBJ1-5
TGTGCCAGCTCACCGCAGGGTGGCAATCAGCCCCAGCATTTT
CASSPQGGNQPQHF
>-|few|14|TRBV5-1|TRBJ2-5
TGCGCCAGCAGCCGACAAAGGGGACAAGAGACCCAGTACTTC
CASSRQRGQETQYF
>-|few|15|TRBV2|TRBJ1-6
TGTGCCAGCAGTGAAGCCCAGGGGCCCGGGTCACCCCTCCACTTT
CASSEAQGPGSPLHF
>TRBD1|-|16|TRBV3-1/TRBV3-2|TRBJ2-7
TGTGCCAGCAGCCAAGTCACAGGGGGCGTCCCTTCCGAGCAGTACTTC
CASSQVTGGVPSEQYF
>TRBD2|once|14|TRBV7-9|TRBJ2-3
TGTGCCAGCAGCGCCCCAGCGGGAGCAGATACGCAGTATTTT
CASSAPAGADTQYF
>-|few|13|TRBV28|TRBJ2-1
TGTGCCATCAGTCACGGGGGTAGCAATGAGCAGTTCTTC
CAISHGGSNEQFF
>-|-|15|TRBV5-1|TRBJ2-1
TGCGCCAGCAGCTTGAGTTTGCCGGGAGCGGGTGAGCAGTTCTTC
CASSLSLPGAGEQFF
>TRBD1|-|13|TRBV12-3/TRBV12-4|TRBJ1-1
TGTGCCAGCAGCAGGACAGGGAACACTGAAGCTTTCTTT
CASSRTGNTEAFF
>TRBD1|-|22|TRBV3-1/TRBV3-2|TRBJ2-3
TGTGCCAGCAGCCAAGGTCAAACGGGGCGACAGGGGTCACGGGGGACGGGAGATACGCAGTATTTT
CASSQGQTGRQGSRGTGDTQYF
>TRBD1|-|14|TRBV6-2/TRBV6-3|TRBJ1-5
TGTGCCAGCAGTTACGACAGGGCCAATCAGCCCCAGCATTTT
CASSYDRANQPQHF
>-|-|13|TRBV7-3|TRBJ2-7
TGTGCCAGCAGCTTAATGAGGTTGGGCGAGCAGTACTTC
CASSLMRLGEQYF
>-|-|14|TRBV5-1|TRBJ1-2
TGCGCCAGCAGCTTGGAGTTCCAGGGTGGTGGCTACACCTTC
CASSLEFQGGGYTF
>TRBD1|-|14|TRBV5-4|TRBJ2-2
TGTGCCAGCAGCTGGGACAGGGCCACCGGGGAGCTGTTTTTT
CASSWDRATGELFF
>-|-|14|TRBV19|TRBJ1-6
TGTGCCAGTAGTATAGATCGGGGTAATTCACCCCTCCACTTT
CASSIDRGNSPLHF
>-|few|16|TRBV4-2|TRBJ2-1
TGTGCCAGCAGCCAAGATGGGGCAGGGGTGATTAATGAGCAGTTCTTC
CASSQDGAGVINEQFF
>TRBD2|-|15|TRBV7-9|TRBJ2-1
TGTGCCAGCAGCGGAGCGGGGAGCTCCTACAATGAGCAGTTCTTC
CASSGAGSSYNEQFF
>-|-|15|TRBV2|TRBJ1-2
TGTGCCAGCTTGGGCGGGGGCCGTTCTAACTATGGCTACACCTTC
CASLGGGRSNYGYTF
>-|many|15|TRBV2|TRBJ1-4
TGTGCCAGCAGCCTGGCGGGATTAACTAATGAAAAACTGTTTTTT
CASSLAGLTNEKLFF
>-|few|15|TRBV25-1|TRBJ2-5
TGTGCCAGCAGTGAATATGTTGGGGCTGGGGAGACCCAGTACTTC
CASSEYVGAGETQYF
>TRBD1|-|14|TRBV18|TRBJ1-2
TGTGCCAGCTCACCAGGACAGGGGGACTATGGCTACACCTTC
CASSPGQGDYGYTF
>TRBD1|once|15|TRBV28|TRBJ1-5
TGTGCCAGCAGTGCAGGGGGCTTTGGGGATCAGCCCCAGCATTTT
CASSAGGFGDQPQHF
>-|-|16|TRBV19|TRBJ1-6
TGTGCCAGTAGTATTAGTCAGGCCGCGCCTAATTCACCCCTCCACTTT
CASSISQAAPNSPLHF
>-|-|13|TRBV20-1|TRBJ2-7
TGCAGTGCTAGTATCGGGGGTACCTACGAGCAGTACTTC
CSASIGGTYEQYF
>TRBD2|-|13|TRBV10-3|TRBJ2-2
TGTGCCACCAGTAGCGGGATAACCGGGGAGCTGTTTTTT
CATSSGITGELFF
>TRBD1|-|12|TRBV7-2|TRBJ1-2
TGTGCCAGCAGCCACAGGGGGGGAGGCTACACCTTC
CASSHRGGGYTF
>-|-|15|TRBV19|TRBJ1-3
TGTGCCAGTAGTATAGACCGAGTCTCTGGAAACACCATATATTTT
CASSIDRVSGNTIYF
>TRBD1|-|15|TRBV18|TRBJ2-7
TGTGCCAGCTCACCCTTGGGACAGGGGGCGATGGAGCAGTACTTC
CASSPLGQGAMEQYF
>TRBD2|once|18|TRBV10-3|TRBJ2-7
TGCGCCATCCGTGGGACGGCAGGGGGATCTAGCGGGGGTTCCTTTGGGTACTTC
CAIRGTAGGSSGGSFGYF
>TRBD1|-|15|TRBV6-6|TRBJ2-3
TGTGCCAGCAGTTCTACAGGGGAAAGCACAGATACGCAGTATTTT
CASSSTGESTDTQYF
>-|-|14|TRBV11-2|TRBJ1-5
TGTGCCAGCAGCCGAGTTGACAGACATCAGCCCCAGCATTTT
CASSRVDRHQPQHF
>-|once|13|TRBV5-1|TRBJ2-1
TGCGCCAGCAGCCCACTGTCGCTTTGGGAGCAGTTCTTC
CASSPLSLWEQFF
>-|-|12|TRBV11-3|TRBJ2-5
TGTGCCAGCAGCCGACGGGGAGAGACCCAGTACTTC
CASSRRGETQYF
>-|-|14|TRBV5-4|TRBJ1-2
TGTGCCAGCAGCTCCGGACAGAATCCCTATGGCTACACCTTC
CASSSGQNPYGYTF
>TRBD1|-|16|TRBV29-1|TRBJ1-1
TGCAGCGTTGAAGAGTCAGGGGGTCGGGGGAACACTGAAGCTTTCTTT
CSVEESGGRGNTEAFF
>TRBD1|-|16|TRBV7-8|TRBJ1-5
TGTGCCAGCAGCCACGGGACAGGGGGCACAGGACAGCCCCAGCATTTT
CASSHGTGGTGQPQHF
>TRBD2|-|15|TRBV9|TRBJ2-3
TGTGCCAGCAGCGTGCTAGCGGGAAACACAGATACGCAGTATTTT
CASSVLAGNTDTQYF
>-|-|12|TRBV3-1/TRBV3-2|TRBJ1-2
TGTGCCAGCAGCCACCGGGGATCTGGCTACACCTTC
CASSHRGSGYTF
>TRBD1|once|16|TRBV11-2|TRBJ2-1
TGTGCCAGCAGCCGAAGGGGGACAGGGAACTACAATGAGCAGTTCTTC
CASSRRGTGNYNEQFF
>-|-|13|TRBV12-3/TRBV12-4|TRBJ1-1
TGTGCCAGCAAACCAGGGGAGGGCACTGAAGCTTTCTTT
CASKPGEGTEAFF